These 16 T cell receptor beta chains were sequenced from one sample in a study of cytomegalovirus exposure and HLA in healthy donors. Both 60 Vbeta primers and 13 Jbeta primers went into the PCR. Clones were read by immunoSEQ multiplex PCR, and TCRdb kept only the in-frame ones, dropping some. The table shows about 83,000 clones, with about 69% occurring only once. The sequenced material came from PBMCs. All receptors derive from a man aged 55-75 years in good health and CMV-seronegative.

The CDR3 protein is CASSPPAGGEQYF. The CDR3, as DNA: TGTGCCAGCAGCCCTCCGGCGGGGGGGGAGCAGTACTTC. V is TRBV7-8 and J is TRBJ2-7, with 9 positions matching TRBD2. CDR3 size: 13 residues. Germline CDR1 SGHVS, CDR2 FQNEAQ. The trim removed 5 bases at V and 7 bases at J, leaving 6 bases unmatched.

This clone was seen only once. The genes are TRBV4-1 and TRBJ2-3; 8 bases are shared with TRBD2. From germline, CDR1 is MGHRA and CDR2 YSYEKL. V gave up 1 base and J gave up 2 bases; unmatched junction bases: 8. The CDR3 totals 17 residues. In nucleotides, the CDR3 is TGCGCCAGCAGCCAAGTAATACTAGCGGAGGCCACAGATACGCAGTATTTT. It encodes CASSQVILAEATDTQYF.

This clone has just a few counts. The CDR3 coding sequence is TGTGCCAGCAGCCCCGGGACAGGGCCGACAGGCTACACCTTC. The encoded protein is CASSPGTGPTGYTF. J is TRBJ1-2 and V is TRBV9; 9 bases map to TRBD1. After removal of 4 bases from V and 8 bases from J, the junction contained 9 bases not matched to a gene. Germline assignment: CDR1 SGDLS and CDR2 YYNGEE. This CDR3 has 14 amino acids. Based on the CDR3 plus reference TRBV9 and TRBJ1-2, the full variable domain is DSGVTQTPKHLITATGQRVTLRCSPRSGDLSVYWYQQSLDQGLQFLIQYYNGEERAKGNILERFSAQQFPDLHSELNLSSLELGDSALYFCASSPGTGPTGYTFGSGTRLTVV.

V gene TRBV30 combines with J gene TRBJ1-4; unclear D gene. There are 15 residues in the CDR3. Germline CDR1 GTSNPN, CDR2 SVGIG (reference sequence). The ends were cut back, 7 bases at V and 4 bases at J, with 19 bases in the middle. CDR3 sequence reads: CAFRLREGFNEKLFF. In DNA form, the CDR3 reads TGTGCCTTCCGACTACGAGAGGGATTTAATGAAAAACTGTTTTTT.

The chain is built from TRBV2 and TRBJ2-5; TRBD2 aligns across 9 bases. Germline V gene data show CDR1 as SNHLY and CDR2 as FYNNEI. With 8 bases clipped from V and 2 bases from J, the junction kept 6 bases outside the gene matches. There are 14 residues in the CDR3. Written as DNA, the CDR3 is TGTGCCAGCCTTAGCGGGGGCGAACAAGAGACCCAGTACTTC. Its translation is CASLSGGEQETQYF.

The chain uses TRBV29-1 and TRBJ2-7; TRBD1 matches at 8 bases. There are 13 residues in the CDR3. Looked up from germline, CDR1 is SQVTM and CDR2 is ANQGSEA. The trim removed 6 bases at V and 4 bases at J, leaving 8 bases unmatched. This CDR3 reads CSVADRVRYEQYF. CDR3 nucleotide sequence: TGCAGCGTGGCGGACAGGGTGAGGTACGAGCAGTACTTC.

V is TRBV9 and J is TRBJ2-1; possibly TRBD1 for D (6 bases). The germline CDR1 and CDR2 sequences are SGDLS and YYNGEE. The CDR3 runs 14 residues. V lost 0 bases and J lost 4, with 8 bases in between. The CDR3 DNA reads as TGTGCCAGCAGCGTAGGGGACAATTACAATGAGCAGTTCTTC. The encoded protein is CASSVGDNYNEQFF.

The CDR3 bases are TGTGCCATCAGTCCGGGACTAGCGGGGGGGCCCGAGTTCTTC. Protein: CAISPGLAGGPEFF. V and J are TRBV10-3 and TRBJ2-1, with 16 bases that match TRBD2. V lost 5 bases to trimming and J lost 14 bases; unmatched junction nucleotides: 6. Looked up from germline, CDR1 is ENHRY and CDR2 is SYGVKD. The CDR3 is 14 residues long.

This chain uses TRBV5-1 with TRBJ2-7; 7 bases align to TRBD2. The CDR3 consists of 15 residues. Trimming cost V 3 bases and J 3 bases; bases outside gene matches: 9. Germline values: CDR1 SGHRS, CDR2 YFSETQ. As DNA, the CDR3 is TGCGCCAGCAGCTCTAGCGGAGAGAGATACTACGAGCAGTACTTC. Amino acid sequence: CASSSSGERYYEQYF. The variable domain in full, completed from reference TRBV5-1 and TRBJ2-7, reads KAGVTQTPRYLIKTRGQQVTLSCSPISGHRSVSWYQQTPGQGLQFLFEYFSETQRNKGNFPGRFSGRQFSNSRSEMNVSTLELGDSALYLCASSSSGERYYEQYFGPGTRLTVT.

The chain couples TRBV5-4 to TRBJ2-5; a weak D match, TRBD2 (6 bases). V was trimmed by 5 bases and J by 2 bases, leaving 16 bases between them. CDR1 is SGHNT, CDR2 YYREEE, per germline (reference sequence). The CDR3 totals 15 residues. CDR3 sequence: CASRDGAGSQETQYF. The CDR3 coding sequence is TGTGCCAGCAGAGATGGCGCGGGGAGTCAAGAGACCCAGTACTTC.

This chain joins TRBV10-3 and TRBJ1-2; 8 nucleotides match TRBD1. V gave up 3 bases and J gave up 6 bases; unmatched junction bases: 9. The germline CDR1 and CDR2 sequences are ENHRY and SYGVKD. This CDR3 region has 15 residues. The CDR3: CAISDSSDREDGYTF. CDR3 in DNA: TGTGCCATCAGTGACTCATCGGACAGGGAGGATGGCTACACCTTC.

This clone was detected once. Distinct nucleotide sequences in the sample also encode this CDR3. The V call is TRBV14, the J call TRBJ1-3; D uncertain. Between the trimmed V and J ends, which lost 4 bases and 0 bases, there was a span of 7 bases. Germline-derived CDR1 and CDR2 are SGHDN and FVKESK. The CDR3 length is 14 residues. The CDR3 DNA sequence: TGTGCCAGCAGCCTCTCTAACTCTGGAAACACCATATATTTT. The encoded protein is CASSLSNSGNTIYF.

The chain uses TRBV18 and TRBJ1-2; TRBD1 matches at 9 bases. CDR3 length: 14 residues. V was clipped by 6 bases and J by 3 bases; unmatched bases: 5. Per germline, CDR1 KGHSH and CDR2 LQKENI. DNA for the CDR3: TGTGCCAGCTCGCAGGACAGGGGTGACTATGGCTACACCTTC. Translation: CASSQDRGDYGYTF.

The chain employs TRBV7-7 and TRBJ2-1; TRBD1 is a possible D gene (5 bases). This CDR3 is built from 15 residues. The ends were cut back, 1 base at V and 3 bases at J, with 10 bases in the middle. CDR1 SSHAT and CDR2 FNYEAQ come from the germline V gene (reference sequence). The CDR3 DNA reads TGTGCCAGCAGCTTAGGCCCAGGGCACTACAATGAGCAGTTCTTC. It is translated as CASSLGPGHYNEQFF.

This clone was picked up a small number of times. V and J are TRBV2 and TRBJ1-1; no clear D gene. The V gene's germline CDR1 is SNHLY and CDR2 FYNNEI. This CDR3 has 14 amino acids. With 3 bases removed from V and 0 bases from J, the gap between germline ends came to 8 bases. The CDR3 loop is CASSESVMNTEAFF. In nucleotides, the CDR3 is TGTGCCAGCAGTGAGTCTGTAATGAACACTGAAGCTTTCTTT.

This clone was observed a handful of times. The gene calls are TRBV18 and TRBJ2-5, with a tentative D call TRBD1 (5 bases). Germline CDR1 and CDR2: KGHSH and LQKENI. The CDR3 is made up of 14 amino acids. V was shortened by 4 bases and J by 4 bases, with 13 bases between the two germline ends. CDR3 in amino acids: CASSLDQGRETQYF. The CDR3 DNA reads as TGTGCCAGCTCACTGGATCAGGGCCGAGAGACCCAGTACTTC.